Following are 15 T cell receptor beta chains from one sample sequenced in a study of resident and recirculating memory T cells in vitiligo (dated by TCRdb to 2016 to 2018). Libraries came from the immunoSEQ multiplex PCR assay. The source is immuneACCESS, and TCRdb retained only in-frame sequences with V and J called. Part of the clones is not carried over; for the studies checked, unresolved V genes explain less than half of this, and the remainder is unexplained. The sample table lists approximately 69,000 clones, approximately 91% of them with a count of one. 4.9% of the sample belongs to the ten largest clones. Sequenced sample: blood. Every receptor here comes from a male donor with vitiligo.

The V and J genes are TRBV9 and TRBJ2-7, with D possibly matching TRBD1 (6 bases). The CDR3 length is 18 residues. Germline V gene lookup returns CDR1 SGDLS and CDR2 YYNGEE. V was cut by 4 bases and J by 3 bases, with 26 bases left in between. CDR3 in amino acids: CASSLSTGFESPVYEQYF. The CDR3 coding sequence is TGTGCCAGCAGCTTATCGACAGGCTTCGAATCCCCCGTCTACGAGCAGTACTTC.

The rearrangement joins TRBV27 to TRBJ2-7; D remains unclear. The ends were cut back, 2 bases at V and 1 base at J, with 6 bases in the middle. Germline V gene data show CDR1 as MNHEY and CDR2 as SMNVEV (reference sequence). CDR3 length: 13 amino acids. In nucleotides, the CDR3 is TGTGCCAGCAGTTTACAACAGTCCTACGAGCAGTACTTC. It yields the protein CASSLQQSYEQYF.

This clone was counted once. The chain carries TRBV4-2 and TRBJ2-5, with TRBD2 matching 15 bases. The CDR3 consists of 16 residues. V trimming: 4 bases; J trimming: 4 bases; junction bases outside the gene matches: 4. Germline lookup yields CDR1 LGHNA and CDR2 YNFKEQ. The CDR3, as DNA: TGTGCCAGCAGCCTCGGACTAGCGGGGGGGCGAGAGACCCAGTACTTC. Its protein product is CASSLGLAGGRETQYF.

This sequence joins TRBV7-9 and TRBJ2-5; 9 positions match TRBD1. After removal of 5 bases from V and 4 bases from J, the junction contained 5 bases not matched to a gene. The CDR3 length is 14 residues. Per the germline V gene, CDR1 is SEHNR and CDR2 is FQNEAQ (reference sequence). CDR3 sequence reads: CASSTTGGAETQYF. CDR3 nucleotide sequence: TGTGCCAGCAGCACCACAGGGGGCGCAGAGACCCAGTACTTC.

In DNA form, the CDR3 reads TGTGCCAGCCGATCGGGACTCGGGGGGGAGACCCAGTACTTC. This codes for CASRSGLGGETQYF. V is TRBV11-2 and J is TRBJ2-5; 7 bases match TRBD2. CDR3 length equals 14 residues. Per the germline V gene, CDR1 is SGHAT and CDR2 is FQNNGV. V shed 8 bases, J shed 5 bases, and the junction held 11 bases outside the gene matches.

In its sample, this clone is medium-sized. CDR3 sequence (DNA): TGCGCCAGCAGCCCCGGGGGGGTTGGAAACACCATATATTTT. Its protein product is CASSPGGVGNTIYF. The chain is built from TRBV5-1 and TRBJ1-3; a possible D gene is TRBD1 (5 bases). The CDR3 has 14 amino acids. Trimming removed 4 bases from V and 3 bases from J, with 11 bases in between. CDR1 and CDR2 from the germline V gene are SGHRS and YFSETQ.

V usage is TRBV18 and J usage is TRBJ1-3, with D possibly matching TRBD1 (5 bases). The CDR3 has 14 residues. Trimming took off 3 bases at V and 5 bases at J, with 11 bases between the two ends. CDR1 and CDR2 (germline): KGHSH, LQKENI. The CDR3 loop reads CASSPGQGRNTIYF. In DNA, the CDR3 is TGTGCCAGCTCACCGGGGCAGGGAAGAAACACCATATATTTT.

The chain links TRBV5-1 to TRBJ2-1, with 11 bases lining up with TRBD2. V dropped 0 bases and J dropped 5; count of bases not matched to a gene: 7. Germline CDR1 is SGHRS and CDR2 is YFSETQ. The CDR3 contains 17 residues. CDR3 loop: CASSLVSRSGGDNEQFF. CDR3 DNA sequence: TGCGCCAGCAGCTTGGTTTCCCGTAGCGGGGGGGACAATGAGCAGTTCTTC.

The rearrangement links TRBV6-4 to TRBJ2-3, with 12 bases fitting TRBD2. This CDR3 region has 19 residues. Germline V lookup: CDR1 MRHNA, CDR2 SNTAGT. After removal of 0 bases from V and 5 bases from J, the junction contained 12 bases not matched to a gene. The CDR3, as DNA: TGTGCCAGCAGTGACTCGAAATGGCTAGCGGGGGGGCCCGGAGATACGCAGTATTTT. This translates into CASSDSKWLAGGPGDTQYF.

V is TRBV28 and J is TRBJ1-4, with 10 bases matching TRBD1. Germline V gene lookup returns CDR1 MDHEN and CDR2 SYDVKM. The CDR3 is made up of 14 amino acids. J gave up 8 bases and V 2 bases, and 2 bases lay outside the gene matches. The CDR3 nucleotides read TGTGCCAGCAGTTTAGACAGGGGGCTCGAAAAACTGTTTTTT. Protein product: CASSLDRGLEKLFF.

The chain combines TRBV2 with TRBJ1-4; TRBD1 matches 10 bases. CDR3 length: 17 residues. Trimming at V came to 4 bases and at J to 0 bases, leaving 5 bases not matched to a gene. Germline V gene sequence: CDR1 SNHLY, CDR2 FYNNEI. The CDR3 coding sequence is TGTGCCAGCAGTGGACAGGGGGCCATAGCAACTAATGAAAAACTGTTTTTT. This codes for CASSGQGAIATNEKLFF.

The J gene is TRBJ2-5, the V gene TRBV4-3; 9 nucleotides match TRBD2. This CDR3 region has 16 residues. Germline CDR1 reads LGHNA; CDR2 reads YSLEER. V shed 0 bases, J shed 8 bases, and the junction held 10 bases outside the gene matches. The CDR3 sequence: CASSQDPAGGSETQYF. In DNA form, the CDR3 reads TGCGCCAGCAGCCAAGATCCAGCGGGGGGCTCCGAAACCCAGTACTTC.

The chain is built from TRBV6-1 and TRBJ1-5, with TRBD1 matching 8 bases. V was pared by 4 bases and J by 2 bases, with 4 bases of the junction left unmatched. Germline CDR1 reads MNHNS; CDR2 reads SASEGT. The CDR3 is 15 amino acids. This chain's CDR3 is CASSAEDRGNQPQHF. The DNA for the CDR3 is TGTGCCAGCAGTGCCGAGGACAGGGGCAATCAGCCCCAGCATTTT.

The V call is TRBV19, the J call TRBJ2-1; D gene unclear. V was cut by 5 bases and J by 3 bases, with 11 bases left in between. Germline CDR1 and CDR2: LNHDA and SQIVND (reference sequence). The CDR3 runs to 14 residues. The CDR3 nucleotides are TGTGCCAGTAGTGAAGCACCGTTCTACAATGAGCAGTTCTTC. Its protein product is CASSEAPFYNEQFF.

This rearrangement joins TRBV19 to TRBJ1-1; 8 nucleotides match TRBD1. The CDR3 contains 14 residues. The trim removed 5 bases at V and 6 bases at J, leaving 8 bases unmatched. Germline V lookup: CDR1 LNHDA, CDR2 SQIVND (reference sequence). The CDR3 loop is CASSAGQGVPEAFF. The CDR3 DNA follows: TGTGCCAGTAGTGCCGGACAGGGCGTCCCTGAAGCTTTCTTT.